Each of the 5 T cell receptor beta chains below was sequenced from the same sample in a study of cytomegalovirus exposure and HLA in healthy donors (dated by TCRdb to 2016 to 2017). The receptor library was made with the immunoSEQ multiplex PCR assay. A mixture of 60 forward primers for TCR Vbeta segments and 13 reverse primers for TCR Jbeta segments was used in the multiplex PCR. The immuneACCESS repertoire file appears here via TCRdb, limited to in-frame rearrangements. These files lack a portion of the clones; in checked studies, under half of the deficit traces to unresolved V genes, and the cause of the others is not known. The sample has just over 200,000 clones on record, 70% of them singletons. The ten most abundant clones make up 2.6% of the sample. The sample comprised PBMCs. These receptors were taken from a man in his forties in good health and CMV-seropositive.

This chain uses TRBV27 with TRBJ2-7; D possibly corresponds to TRBD2 (6 bases). Germline V gene sequence: CDR1 MNHEY, CDR2 SMNVEV (reference sequence). The germline V and J ends were trimmed by 6 bases and 1 base, with 16 bases remaining between them. CDR3 length: 15 amino acids. Here the CDR3 reads CASRSEGLGSYEQYF. The CDR3 DNA reads TGTGCCAGCAGGTCGGAGGGACTCGGATCCTACGAGCAGTACTTC.

V usage is TRBV27 and J usage is TRBJ2-5, with 11 nucleotides matching TRBD2. V gave up 4 bases and J gave up 4 bases; unmatched junction bases: 14. The germline V gene has CDR1 MNHEY and CDR2 SMNVEV (reference sequence). The CDR3 has 18 amino acids. The CDR3 DNA reads as TGTGCCAGCAGTTCCCCCCGAGTTAGCGGGGGGGCTGGAGAGACCCAGTACTTC. Its protein is CASSSPRVSGGAGETQYF.

The rearrangement links TRBV6-4 to TRBJ1-4, with D perhaps matching TRBD1 (5 bases). CDR3 length: 17 amino acids. V lost 2 bases and J lost 7, with 20 bases in between. Germline V CDR1 and CDR2: MRHNA, SNTAGT. Here the CDR3 DNA reads TGTGCCAGCAGTGACCCCAGGGAAGCGCAACTGAGTGAAAAACTGTTTTTT. This gives the protein CASSDPREAQLSEKLFF.

About this clone: One end of the junction does not line up with germline, which may come from a read error. The chain employs TRBV6-5 and TRBJ2-7; weak D call: TRBD2 (7 bases). Looked up from germline, CDR1 is MNHEY and CDR2 is SVGAGI. The CDR3 has 13 residues. In DNA, the CDR3 is TGTGCCAGCAGTTACTGGGGGGGCTACGCGCAGTACTTC. Translated: CASSYWGGYAQYF.

This clone was detected only a few times. V usage is TRBV19 and J usage is TRBJ1-6; 9 bases are shared with TRBD1. Germline CDR1 reads LNHDA; CDR2 reads SQIVND (reference sequence). Trimming cost V 5 bases and J 10 bases; bases outside gene matches: 6. This CDR3 comprises 14 residues. The CDR3 protein is CASSATGGWSPLHF. For the CDR3, the DNA is TGTGCCAGTAGTGCGACAGGGGGTTGGTCACCCCTCCACTTT.